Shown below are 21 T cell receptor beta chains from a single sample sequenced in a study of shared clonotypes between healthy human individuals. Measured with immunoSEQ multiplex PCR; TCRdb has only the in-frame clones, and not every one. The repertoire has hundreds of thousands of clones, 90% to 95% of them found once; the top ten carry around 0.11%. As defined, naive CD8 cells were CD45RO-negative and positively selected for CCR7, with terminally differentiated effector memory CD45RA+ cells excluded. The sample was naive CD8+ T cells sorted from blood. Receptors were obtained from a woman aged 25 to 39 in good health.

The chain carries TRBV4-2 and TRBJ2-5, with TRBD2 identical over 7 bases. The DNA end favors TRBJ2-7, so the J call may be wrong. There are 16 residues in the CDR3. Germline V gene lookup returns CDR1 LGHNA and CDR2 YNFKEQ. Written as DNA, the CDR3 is TGTGCCAGCAGCCAATTTCTAGCGGCGAGCTCCTACGAGCAGTACTTC. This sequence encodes CASSQFLAASSYEQYF.

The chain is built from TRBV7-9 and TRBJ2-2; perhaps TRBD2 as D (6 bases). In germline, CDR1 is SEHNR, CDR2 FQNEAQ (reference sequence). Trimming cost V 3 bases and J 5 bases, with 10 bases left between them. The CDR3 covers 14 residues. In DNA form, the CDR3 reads TGTGCCAGCAGCTTGGAACTAGCTACCGGGGAGCTGTTTTTT. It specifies CASSLELATGELFF.

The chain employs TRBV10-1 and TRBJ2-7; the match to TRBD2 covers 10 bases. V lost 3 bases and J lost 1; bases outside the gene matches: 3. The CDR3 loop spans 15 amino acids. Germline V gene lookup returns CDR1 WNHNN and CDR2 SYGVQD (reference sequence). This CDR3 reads CASSEGAGGSYEQYF. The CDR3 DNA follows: TGCGCCAGCAGTGAAGGAGCGGGAGGGTCCTACGAGCAGTACTTC.

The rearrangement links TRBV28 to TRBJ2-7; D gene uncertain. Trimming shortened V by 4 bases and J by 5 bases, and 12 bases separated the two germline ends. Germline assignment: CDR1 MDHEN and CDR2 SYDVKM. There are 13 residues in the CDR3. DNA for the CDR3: TGTGCCAGCAGTTCCCCTGGATTCGACGAGCAGTACTTC. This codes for CASSSPGFDEQYF.

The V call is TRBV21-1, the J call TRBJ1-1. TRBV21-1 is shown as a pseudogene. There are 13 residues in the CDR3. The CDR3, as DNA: TGTGCCAGCAGCACACACGGTAGGACTGAAGCTTTCTTT. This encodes CASSTHGRTEAFF.

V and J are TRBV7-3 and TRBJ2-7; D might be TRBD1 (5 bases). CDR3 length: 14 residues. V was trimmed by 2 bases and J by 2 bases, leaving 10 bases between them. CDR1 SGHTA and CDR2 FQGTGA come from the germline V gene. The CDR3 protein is CASSLGAGAYEQYF. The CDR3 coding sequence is TGTGCCAGCAGCTTAGGGGCAGGAGCCTACGAGCAGTACTTC.

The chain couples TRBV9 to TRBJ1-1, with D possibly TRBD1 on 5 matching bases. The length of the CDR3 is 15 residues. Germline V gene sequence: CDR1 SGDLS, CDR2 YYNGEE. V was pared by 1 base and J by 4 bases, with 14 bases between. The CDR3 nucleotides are TGTGCCAGCAGCGTATCGAAGGGGTCATTCACTGAAGCTTTCTTT. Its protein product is CASSVSKGSFTEAFF.

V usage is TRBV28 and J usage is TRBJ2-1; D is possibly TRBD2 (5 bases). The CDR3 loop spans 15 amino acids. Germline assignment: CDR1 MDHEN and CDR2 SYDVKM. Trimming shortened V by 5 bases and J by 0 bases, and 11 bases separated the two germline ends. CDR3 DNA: TGTGCCAGCAGTCCCGACGGGGTCTCCTACAATGAGCAGTTCTTC. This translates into CASSPDGVSYNEQFF. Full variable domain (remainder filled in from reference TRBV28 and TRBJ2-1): DVKVTQSSRYLVKRTGEKVFLECVQDMDHENMFWYRQDPGLGLRLIYFSYDVKMKEKGDIPEGYSVSREKKERFSLILESASTNQTSMYLCASSPDGVSYNEQFFGPGTRLTVL.

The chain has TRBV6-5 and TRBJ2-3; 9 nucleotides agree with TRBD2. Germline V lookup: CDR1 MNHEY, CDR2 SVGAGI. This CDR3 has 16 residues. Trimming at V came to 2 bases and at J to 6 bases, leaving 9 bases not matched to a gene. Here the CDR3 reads CASSYIVAGEFDTQYF. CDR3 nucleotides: TGTGCCAGCAGTTACATTGTAGCGGGAGAATTTGATACGCAGTATTTT.

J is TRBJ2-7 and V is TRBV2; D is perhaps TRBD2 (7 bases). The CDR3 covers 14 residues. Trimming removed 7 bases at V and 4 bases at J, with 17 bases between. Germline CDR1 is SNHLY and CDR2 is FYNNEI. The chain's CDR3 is CASTGEGVAYEQYF. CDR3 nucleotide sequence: TGTGCCAGCACCGGGGAGGGGGTTGCTTACGAGCAGTACTTC.

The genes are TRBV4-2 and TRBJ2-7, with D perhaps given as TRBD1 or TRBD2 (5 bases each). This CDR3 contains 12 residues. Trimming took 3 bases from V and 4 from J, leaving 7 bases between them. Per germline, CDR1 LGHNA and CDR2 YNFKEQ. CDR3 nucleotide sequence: TGTGCCAGCAGCCAGGGGGTTTACGAGCAGTACTTC. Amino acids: CASSQGVYEQYF.

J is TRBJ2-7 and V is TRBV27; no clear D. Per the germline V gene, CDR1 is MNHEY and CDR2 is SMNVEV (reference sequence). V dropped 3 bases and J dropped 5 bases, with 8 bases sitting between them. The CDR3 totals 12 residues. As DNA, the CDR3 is TGTGCCAGCAGTTTCGTTGGGAACGAGCAGTACTTC. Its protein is CASSFVGNEQYF.

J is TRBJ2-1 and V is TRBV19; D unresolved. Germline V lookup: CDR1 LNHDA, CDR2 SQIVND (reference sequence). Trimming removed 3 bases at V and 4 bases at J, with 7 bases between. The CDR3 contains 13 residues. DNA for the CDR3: TGTGCCAGTAGTATGGTGGGGTACAATGAGCAGTTCTTC. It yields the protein CASSMVGYNEQFF.

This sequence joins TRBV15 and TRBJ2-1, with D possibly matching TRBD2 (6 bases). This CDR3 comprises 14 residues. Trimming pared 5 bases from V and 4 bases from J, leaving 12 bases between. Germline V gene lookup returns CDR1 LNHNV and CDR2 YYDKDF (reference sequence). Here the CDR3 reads CATSPTGTYNEQFF. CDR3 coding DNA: TGTGCCACCAGCCCCACGGGGACTTACAATGAGCAGTTCTTC. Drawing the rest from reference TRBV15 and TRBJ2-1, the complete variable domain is DAMVIQNPRYQVTQFGKPVTLSCSQTLNHNVMYWYQQKSSQAPKLLFHYYDKDFNNEADTPDNFQSRRPNTSFCFLDIRSPGLGDTAMYLCATSPTGTYNEQFFGPGTRLTVL.

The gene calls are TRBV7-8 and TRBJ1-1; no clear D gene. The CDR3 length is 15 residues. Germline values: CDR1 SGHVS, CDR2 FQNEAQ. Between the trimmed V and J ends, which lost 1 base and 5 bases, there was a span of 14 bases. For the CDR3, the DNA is TGTGCCAGCAGCTTAGTTTTATATGCGACAACTGAAGCTTTCTTT. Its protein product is CASSLVLYATTEAFF.

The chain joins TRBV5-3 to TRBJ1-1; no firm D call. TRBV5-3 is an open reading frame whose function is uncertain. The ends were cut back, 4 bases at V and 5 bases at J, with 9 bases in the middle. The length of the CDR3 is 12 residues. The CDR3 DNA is TGTGCCAGAAGCAAGGGTGAGACTGAAGCTTTCTTT. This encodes CARSKGETEAFF.

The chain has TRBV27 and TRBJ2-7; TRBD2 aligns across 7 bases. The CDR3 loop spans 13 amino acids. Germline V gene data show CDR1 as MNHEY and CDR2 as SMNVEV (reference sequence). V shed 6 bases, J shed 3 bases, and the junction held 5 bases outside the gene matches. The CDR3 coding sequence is TGTGCCAGCAGCATCTCGGGGGGCTACGAGCAGTACTTC. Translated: CASSISGGYEQYF.

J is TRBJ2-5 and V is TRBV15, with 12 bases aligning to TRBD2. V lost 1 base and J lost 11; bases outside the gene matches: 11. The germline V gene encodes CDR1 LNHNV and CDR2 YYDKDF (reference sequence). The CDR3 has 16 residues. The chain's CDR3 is CATSRGTSGNRREQYF. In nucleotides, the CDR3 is TGTGCCACCAGCAGAGGGACTAGCGGGAACCGGAGGGAGCAGTACTTC.

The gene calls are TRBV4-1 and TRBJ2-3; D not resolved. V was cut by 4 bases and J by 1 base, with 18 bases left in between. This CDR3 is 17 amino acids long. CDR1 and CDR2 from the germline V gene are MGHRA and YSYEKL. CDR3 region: CASSLQLARGGTDTQYF. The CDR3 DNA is TGCGCCAGCAGCCTCCAGTTGGCGAGAGGAGGCACAGATACGCAGTATTTT.

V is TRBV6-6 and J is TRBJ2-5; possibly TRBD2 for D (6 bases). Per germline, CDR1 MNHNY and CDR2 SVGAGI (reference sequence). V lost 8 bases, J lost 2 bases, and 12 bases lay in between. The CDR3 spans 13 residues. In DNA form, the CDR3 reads TGTGCCAGCGCAGTAGCGGCTCAAGAGACCCAGTACTTC. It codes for CASAVAAQETQYF.

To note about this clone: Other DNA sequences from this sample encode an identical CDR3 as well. The CDR3 DNA sequence: TGTGCCAGCAGTTTATCCGTTGAAGCTTTCTTT. This codes for CASSLSVEAFF. The V gene is TRBV28, the J gene TRBJ1-1; D is ambiguous. Germline V lookup: CDR1 MDHEN, CDR2 SYDVKM. V was cut by 1 base and J by 7 bases, with 4 bases left in between. This CDR3 has 11 amino acids.